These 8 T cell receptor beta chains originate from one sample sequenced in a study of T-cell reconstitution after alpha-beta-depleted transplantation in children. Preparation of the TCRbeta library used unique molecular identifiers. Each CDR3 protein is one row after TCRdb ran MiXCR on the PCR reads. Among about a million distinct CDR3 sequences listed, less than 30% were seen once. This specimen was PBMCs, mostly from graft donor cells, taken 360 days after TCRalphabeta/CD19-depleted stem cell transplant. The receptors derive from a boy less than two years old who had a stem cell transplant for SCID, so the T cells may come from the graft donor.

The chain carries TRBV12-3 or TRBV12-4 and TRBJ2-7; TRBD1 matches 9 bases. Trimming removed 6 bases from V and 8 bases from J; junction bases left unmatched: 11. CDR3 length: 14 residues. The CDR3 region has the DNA TGTGCCAGCAGACTAACAGGGGGCGAGAGTAAGCAGTACTTC. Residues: CASRLTGGESKQYF.

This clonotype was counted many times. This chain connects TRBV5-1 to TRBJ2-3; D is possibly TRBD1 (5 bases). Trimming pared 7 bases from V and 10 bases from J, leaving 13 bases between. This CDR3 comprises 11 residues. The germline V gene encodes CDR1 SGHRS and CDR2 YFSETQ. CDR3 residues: CASGQGFSQYF. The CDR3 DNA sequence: TGCGCCAGCGGCCAGGGTTTCTCGCAGTATTTT. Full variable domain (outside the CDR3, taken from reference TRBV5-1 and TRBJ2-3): KAGVTQTPRYLIKTRGQQVTLSCSPISGHRSVSWYQQTPGQGLQFLFEYFSETQRNKGNFPGRFSGRQFSNSRSEMNVSTLELGDSALYLCASGQGFSQYFGPGTRLTVL.

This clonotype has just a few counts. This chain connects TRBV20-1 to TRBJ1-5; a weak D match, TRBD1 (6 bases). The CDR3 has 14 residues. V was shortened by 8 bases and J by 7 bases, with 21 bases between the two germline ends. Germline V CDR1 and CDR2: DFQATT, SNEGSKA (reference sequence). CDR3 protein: CSTKQGLMYQPQHF. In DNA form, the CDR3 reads TGCAGTACCAAACAGGGACTCATGTACCAGCCCCAGCATTTT.

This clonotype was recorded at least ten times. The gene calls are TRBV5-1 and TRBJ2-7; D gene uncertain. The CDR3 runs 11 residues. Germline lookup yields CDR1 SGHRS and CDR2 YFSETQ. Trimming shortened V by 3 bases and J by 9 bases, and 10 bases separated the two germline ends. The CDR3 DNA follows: TGCGCCAGCAGCTCCGGTCTTGGGCAGTACTTC. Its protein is CASSSGLGQYF. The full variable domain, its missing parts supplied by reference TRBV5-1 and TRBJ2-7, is KAGVTQTPRYLIKTRGQQVTLSCSPISGHRSVSWYQQTPGQGLQFLFEYFSETQRNKGNFPGRFSGRQFSNSRSEMNVSTLELGDSALYLCASSSGLGQYFGPGTRLTVT.

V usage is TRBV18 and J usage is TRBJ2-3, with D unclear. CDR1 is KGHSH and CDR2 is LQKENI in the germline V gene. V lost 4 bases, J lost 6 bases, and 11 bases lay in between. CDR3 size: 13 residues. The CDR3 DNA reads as TGTGCCAGCTCACTATTAGCCATTGATACGCAGTATTTT. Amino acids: CASSLLAIDTQYF. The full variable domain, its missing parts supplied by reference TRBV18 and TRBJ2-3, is NAGVMQNPRHLVRRRGQEARLRCSPMKGHSHVYWYRQLPEEGLKFMVYLQKENIIDESGMPKERFSAEFPKEGPSILRIQQVVRGDSAAYFCASSLLAIDTQYFGPGTRLTVL.

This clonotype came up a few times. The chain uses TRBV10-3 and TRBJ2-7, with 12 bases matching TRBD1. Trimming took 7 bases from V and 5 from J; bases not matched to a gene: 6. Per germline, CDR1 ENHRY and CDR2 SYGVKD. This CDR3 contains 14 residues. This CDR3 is CAIKGTGGRDEQYF. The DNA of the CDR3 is TGTGCCATCAAGGGGACAGGGGGCAGGGACGAGCAGTACTTC.

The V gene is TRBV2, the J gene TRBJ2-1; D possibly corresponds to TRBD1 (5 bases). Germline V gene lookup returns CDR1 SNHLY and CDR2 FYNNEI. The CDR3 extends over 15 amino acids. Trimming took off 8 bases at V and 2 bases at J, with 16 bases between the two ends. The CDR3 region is CASGHRSHTYNEQFF. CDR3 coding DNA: TGTGCCAGCGGACATAGAAGCCATACCTACAATGAGCAGTTCTTC.

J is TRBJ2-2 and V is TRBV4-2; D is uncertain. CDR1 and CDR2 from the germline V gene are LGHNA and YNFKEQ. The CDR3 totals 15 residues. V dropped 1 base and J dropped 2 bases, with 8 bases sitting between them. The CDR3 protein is CASSQGSDNTGELFF. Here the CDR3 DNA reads TGTGCCAGCAGCCAAGGTTCAGATAACACCGGGGAGCTGTTTTTT.